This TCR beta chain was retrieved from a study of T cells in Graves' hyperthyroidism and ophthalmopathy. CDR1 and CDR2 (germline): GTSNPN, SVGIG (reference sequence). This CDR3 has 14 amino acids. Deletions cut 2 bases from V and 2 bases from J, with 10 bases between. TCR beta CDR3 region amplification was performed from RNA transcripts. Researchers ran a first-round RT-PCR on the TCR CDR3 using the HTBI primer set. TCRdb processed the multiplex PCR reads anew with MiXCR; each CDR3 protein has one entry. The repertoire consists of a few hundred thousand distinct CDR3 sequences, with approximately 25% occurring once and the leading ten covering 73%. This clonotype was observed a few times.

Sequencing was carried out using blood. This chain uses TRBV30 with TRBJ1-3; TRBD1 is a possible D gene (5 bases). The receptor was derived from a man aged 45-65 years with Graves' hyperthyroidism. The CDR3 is CAWSRPGTGNTIYF. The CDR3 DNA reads TGTGCCTGGAGTCGTCCAGGGACTGGAAACACCATATATTTT.